A selection of T cell receptor beta chains follows, all from one sample in a study of blood T cells in healthy people across ages. From the 5' RACE reads, TCRdb called clonotypes with MiXCR, one entry per CDR3 protein. This table has 1.8 million or so distinct CDR3 sequences, roughly 43% appearing once. The material sequenced was blood. The receptors shown here come from a human donor in good health. Both conserved end residues are part of each CDR3. Fields, in order: V gene, clone size, D gene, J gene, CDR3 protein, CDR3 DNA. A D gene is named only where the DNA matches it firmly. Expanded clones are given a class, and other clones once, few, many or no size at all.

v_gene: TRBV20-1; abundance: .; d_gene: TRBD2; j_gene: TRBJ2-7; CDR3aa: CSASPGTSGAYEQYF; CDR3nt: TGCAGTGCTAGTCCCGGGACTAGCGGGGCCTACGAGCAGTACTTC
v_gene: TRBV7-9; abundance: .; d_gene: TRBD1; j_gene: TRBJ1-1; CDR3aa: CASSLAGTGSAKAFF; CDR3nt: TGTGCCAGCAGCTTGGCCGGGACAGGGTCGGCAAAAGCTTTCTTT
v_gene: TRBV29-1; abundance: .; d_gene: TRBD1; j_gene: TRBJ1-2; CDR3aa: CSVVGGQTYGYTF; CDR3nt: TGCAGCGTTGTGGGGGGACAGACCTATGGCTACACCTTC
v_gene: TRBV6-2/TRBV6-3; abundance: .; d_gene: TRBD2; j_gene: TRBJ2-3; CDR3aa: CASSYLTSGVRRDTQYF; CDR3nt: TGTGCCAGCAGTTACCTCACTAGCGGGGTACGCCGGGATACGCAGTATTTT
v_gene: TRBV12-3/TRBV12-4; abundance: .; d_gene: .; j_gene: TRBJ1-1; CDR3aa: CASTSRVTNTEAFF; CDR3nt: TGTGCCAGCACCTCTAGGGTCACGAACACTGAAGCTTTCTTT
v_gene: TRBV11-2; abundance: few; d_gene: TRBD2; j_gene: TRBJ2-7; CDR3aa: CASSPHGLGYEQYF; CDR3nt: TGTGCCAGCAGCCCTCATGGACTAGGCTACGAGCAGTACTTC
v_gene: TRBV4-1; abundance: .; d_gene: .; j_gene: TRBJ2-5; CDR3aa: CASSQVSQRETQYF; CDR3nt: TGCGCCAGCAGCCAAGTTTCCCAGCGGGAGACCCAGTACTTC
v_gene: TRBV29-1; abundance: .; d_gene: .; j_gene: TRBJ2-5; CDR3aa: CSVVWGPRGTGTQYF; CDR3nt: TGCAGCGTTGTGTGGGGGCCGCGGGGAACGGGGACCCAGTACTTC
v_gene: TRBV18; abundance: few; d_gene: .; j_gene: TRBJ2-3; CDR3aa: CASSPSTSGTGTQYF; CDR3nt: TGTGCCAGCTCACCATCAACCTCCGGGACGGGGACGCAGTATTTT
v_gene: TRBV6-2/TRBV6-3; abundance: few; d_gene: TRBD2; j_gene: TRBJ2-7; CDR3aa: CAISLGLAGANEQYF; CDR3nt: TGTGCCATATCACTCGGACTAGCGGGGGCCAACGAGCAGTACTTC
v_gene: TRBV7-2; abundance: .; d_gene: .; j_gene: TRBJ1-1; CDR3aa: CASSLRSPAEAFF; CDR3nt: TGTGCCAGCAGCCTCAGGTCCCCGGCTGAAGCTTTCTTT
v_gene: TRBV12-3/TRBV12-4; abundance: .; d_gene: .; j_gene: TRBJ1-1; CDR3aa: CASWRRTNTEAFF; CDR3nt: TGTGCCAGCTGGCGACGAACGAACACTGAAGCTTTCTTT
v_gene: TRBV7-9; abundance: few; d_gene: .; j_gene: TRBJ2-1; CDR3aa: CASSPDWRKRANEQFF; CDR3nt: TGTGCCAGCAGCCCCGACTGGAGGAAGAGGGCCAATGAGCAGTTCTTC
v_gene: TRBV20-1; abundance: .; d_gene: .; j_gene: TRBJ2-5; CDR3aa: CSARRDSWEQYF; CDR3nt: TGCAGTGCTAGGCGAGATAGTTGGGAGCAGTACTTC
v_gene: TRBV29-1; abundance: few; d_gene: .; j_gene: TRBJ2-4; CDR3aa: CSVDSQGITDNEQYF; CDR3nt: TGCAGCGTTGATTCTCAGGGGATTACCGACAATGAGCAGTACTTC
v_gene: TRBV10-3; abundance: few; d_gene: .; j_gene: TRBJ2-3; CDR3aa: CAIRTDRDSTDTQYF; CDR3nt: TGTGCCATCAGAACCGACAGAGATAGCACAGATACGCAGTATTTT
v_gene: TRBV20-1; abundance: few; d_gene: .; j_gene: TRBJ2-5; CDR3aa: CSARGDQETQYF; CDR3nt: TGCAGTGCTAGGGGGGATCAAGAGACCCAGTACTTC
v_gene: TRBV25-1; abundance: .; d_gene: .; j_gene: TRBJ2-7; CDR3aa: CASSEFFRGKAYERYF; CDR3nt: TGTGCCAGCAGTGAATTTTTCCGGGGTAAAGCCTACGAGCGGTACTTC
v_gene: TRBV19; abundance: .; d_gene: .; j_gene: TRBJ1-5; CDR3aa: CASSIDPTWGQGPYQPQHF; CDR3nt: TGTGCCAGTAGTATAGATCCCACATGGGGTCAGGGCCCTTATCAGCCCCAGCATTTT
v_gene: TRBV4-1; abundance: few; d_gene: TRBD2; j_gene: TRBJ2-5; CDR3aa: CASSQDEGGKETQYF; CDR3nt: TGCGCCAGCAGCCAAGATGAGGGAGGGAAAGAGACCCAGTACTTC
v_gene: TRBV20-1; abundance: .; d_gene: .; j_gene: TRBJ2-5; CDR3aa: CSARGMVQETQYF; CDR3nt: TGCAGTGCTAGAGGGATGGTCCAAGAGACCCAGTACTTC
v_gene: TRBV6-6; abundance: .; d_gene: .; j_gene: TRBJ1-2; CDR3aa: CASSQGSSHGYTF; CDR3nt: TGTGCCAGCAGCCAAGGCAGTTCCCATGGCTACACCTTC
v_gene: TRBV7-2; abundance: .; d_gene: TRBD2; j_gene: TRBJ2-1; CDR3aa: CASSLMKRGGLGNEQFF; CDR3nt: TGTGCCAGCAGCTTGATGAAGCGGGGGGGCCTCGGGAATGAGCAGTTCTTC
v_gene: TRBV20-1; abundance: few; d_gene: TRBD2; j_gene: TRBJ2-4; CDR3aa: CSAAGVAKNIQYF; CDR3nt: TGCAGTGCAGCGGGAGTGGCCAAAAACATTCAGTACTTC
v_gene: TRBV6-5; abundance: .; d_gene: .; j_gene: TRBJ1-1; CDR3aa: CASMFFPEAFF; CDR3nt: TGTGCCAGCATGTTCTTCCCTGAAGCTTTCTTT
v_gene: TRBV24-1; abundance: .; d_gene: .; j_gene: TRBJ1-1; CDR3aa: CATSVIQVMNTEAFF; CDR3nt: TGTGCCACCAGTGTCATACAAGTCATGAACACTGAAGCTTTCTTT
v_gene: TRBV20-1; abundance: .; d_gene: .; j_gene: TRBJ1-4; CDR3aa: CSANRAGLSEKLFF; CDR3nt: TGCAGTGCCAACCGAGCAGGTTTGAGTGAAAAACTGTTTTTT